This T cell receptor (beta chain) was documented in a study of blood T cells in healthy people across ages. A J-beta primer mix and a sample-barcoded 5' primer were used in a second PCR of about 7 to 12 cycles. TCRdb recomputed calls from the 5' RACE reads with MiXCR, one row per CDR3 protein. This sample has 1 million or so distinct CDR3 sequences, with roughly 24% found just once. With respect to this clonotype: Its antigen is as yet unknown.

Study conclusions and caveats: Observed TCR beta diversity per million T cells went down as age went up. This fall followed a roughly linear course with age.

A further study also used this sample, focusing on T cells of mothers and their children. This second study notes: Samples were obtained from a few healthy Caucasian mothers and their six children. The authors identified no persistent microchimeric T cell clones.

This clonotype was obtained from a girl aged 2 to 10 in good health. The sample comprised blood.

The CDR3 loop reads CSAPGGGIAEAFF. The CDR3 DNA is TGCAGTGCCCCCGGCGGGGGTATCGCTGAAGCTTTCTTT. This chain connects TRBV20-1 to TRBJ1-1; D might be TRBD1 (5 bases). The CDR3 is 13 residues long. Germline V gives CDR1 DFQATT, CDR2 SNEGSKA (reference sequence). V was pared by 6 bases and J by 6 bases, with 17 bases between.